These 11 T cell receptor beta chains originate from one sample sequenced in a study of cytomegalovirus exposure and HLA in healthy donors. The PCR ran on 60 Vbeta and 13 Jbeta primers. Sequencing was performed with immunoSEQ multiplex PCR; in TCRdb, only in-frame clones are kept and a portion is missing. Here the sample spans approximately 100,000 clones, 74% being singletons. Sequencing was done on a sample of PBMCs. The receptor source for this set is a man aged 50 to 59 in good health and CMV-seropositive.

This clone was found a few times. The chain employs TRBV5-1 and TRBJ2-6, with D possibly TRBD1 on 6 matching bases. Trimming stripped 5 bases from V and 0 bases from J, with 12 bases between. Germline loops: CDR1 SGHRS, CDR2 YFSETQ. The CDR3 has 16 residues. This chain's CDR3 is CASSPTGFSGANVLTF. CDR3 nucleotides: TGCGCCAGCAGTCCCACAGGGTTCTCTGGGGCCAACGTCCTGACTTTC.

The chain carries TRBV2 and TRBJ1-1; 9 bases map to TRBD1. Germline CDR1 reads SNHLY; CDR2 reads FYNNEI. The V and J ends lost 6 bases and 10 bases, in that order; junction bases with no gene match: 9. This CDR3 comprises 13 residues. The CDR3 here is CASSAGTGIVAFF. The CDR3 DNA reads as TGTGCCAGCAGCGCCGGGACAGGGATCGTAGCTTTCTTT.

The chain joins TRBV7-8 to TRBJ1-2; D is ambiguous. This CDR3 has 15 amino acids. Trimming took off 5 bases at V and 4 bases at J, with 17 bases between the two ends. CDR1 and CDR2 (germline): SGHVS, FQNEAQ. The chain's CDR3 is CASSIPGHAGYGYTF. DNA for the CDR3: TGTGCCAGCAGCATCCCTGGGCATGCAGGCTATGGCTACACCTTC. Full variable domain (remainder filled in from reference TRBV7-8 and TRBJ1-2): GAGVSQSPRYKVAKRGQDVALRCDPISGHVSLFWYQQALGQGPEFLTYFQNEAQLDKSGLPSDRFFAERPEGSVSTLKIQRTQQEDSAVYLCASSIPGHAGYGYTFGSGTRLTVV.

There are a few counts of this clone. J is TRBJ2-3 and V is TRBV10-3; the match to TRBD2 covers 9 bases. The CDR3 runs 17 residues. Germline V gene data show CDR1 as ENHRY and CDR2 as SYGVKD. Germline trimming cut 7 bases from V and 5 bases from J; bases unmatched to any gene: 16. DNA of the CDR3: TGTGCCATCAATCTCGAGCGGGCGGGAGGGCCTGGAGATACGCAGTATTTT. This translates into CAINLERAGGPGDTQYF.

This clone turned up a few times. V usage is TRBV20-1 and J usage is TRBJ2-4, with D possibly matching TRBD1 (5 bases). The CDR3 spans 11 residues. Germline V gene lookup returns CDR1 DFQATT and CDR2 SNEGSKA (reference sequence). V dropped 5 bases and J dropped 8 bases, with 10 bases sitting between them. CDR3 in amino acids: CSAWQGYIQYF. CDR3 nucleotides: TGCAGTGCTTGGCAGGGTTACATTCAGTACTTC.

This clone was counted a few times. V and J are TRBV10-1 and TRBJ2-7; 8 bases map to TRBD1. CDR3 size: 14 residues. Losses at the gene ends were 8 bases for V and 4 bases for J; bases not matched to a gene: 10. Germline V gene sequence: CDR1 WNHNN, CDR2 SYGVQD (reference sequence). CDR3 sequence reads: CASPTGAIWYEQYF. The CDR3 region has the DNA TGCGCCAGCCCGACAGGGGCAATTTGGTACGAGCAGTACTTC.

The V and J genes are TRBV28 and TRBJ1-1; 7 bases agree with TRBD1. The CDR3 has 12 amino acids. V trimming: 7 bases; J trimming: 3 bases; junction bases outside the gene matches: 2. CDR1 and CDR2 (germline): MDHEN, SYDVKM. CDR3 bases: TGTGCCAGCAAGACAGGGTACACTGAAGCTTTCTTT. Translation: CASKTGYTEAFF.

CDR3 nucleotides: TGTGCCAGCAGGGCTAGCGGGGGGGGTTACGAGCAGTACTTC. Amino acids: CASRASGGGYEQYF. The genes are TRBV7-2 and TRBJ2-7; 12 bases line up with TRBD2. With V trimmed by 6 bases and J by 4 bases, 4 bases remained unmatched. The CDR3 consists of 14 residues. Germline V lookup: CDR1 SGHTA, CDR2 FQGNSA.

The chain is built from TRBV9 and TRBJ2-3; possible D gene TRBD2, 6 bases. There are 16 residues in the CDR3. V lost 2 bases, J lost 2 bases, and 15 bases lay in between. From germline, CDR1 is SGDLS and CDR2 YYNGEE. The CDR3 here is CASSVNSAGSTDTQYF. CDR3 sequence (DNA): TGTGCCAGCAGCGTTAATTCGGCGGGGTCCACAGATACGCAGTATTTT.

CDR3 amino acids: CASSWGTGLEQYF. Written as DNA, the CDR3 is TGTGCCAGCAGCTGGGGGACAGGCCTCGAGCAGTACTTC. V gene TRBV11-2 combines with J gene TRBJ2-5; 8 positions agree with TRBD1. The J call may be wrong; the DNA end is better matched by TRBJ2-7. The CDR3 has 13 amino acids. Per germline, CDR1 SGHAT and CDR2 FQNNGV.

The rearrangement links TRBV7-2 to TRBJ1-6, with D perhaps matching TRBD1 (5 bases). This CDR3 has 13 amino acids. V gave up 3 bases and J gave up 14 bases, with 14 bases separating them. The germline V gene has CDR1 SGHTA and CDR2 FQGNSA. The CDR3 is CASSFQDPRALHF. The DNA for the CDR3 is TGTGCCAGCAGCTTCCAAGATCCCAGGGCCCTCCACTTT.